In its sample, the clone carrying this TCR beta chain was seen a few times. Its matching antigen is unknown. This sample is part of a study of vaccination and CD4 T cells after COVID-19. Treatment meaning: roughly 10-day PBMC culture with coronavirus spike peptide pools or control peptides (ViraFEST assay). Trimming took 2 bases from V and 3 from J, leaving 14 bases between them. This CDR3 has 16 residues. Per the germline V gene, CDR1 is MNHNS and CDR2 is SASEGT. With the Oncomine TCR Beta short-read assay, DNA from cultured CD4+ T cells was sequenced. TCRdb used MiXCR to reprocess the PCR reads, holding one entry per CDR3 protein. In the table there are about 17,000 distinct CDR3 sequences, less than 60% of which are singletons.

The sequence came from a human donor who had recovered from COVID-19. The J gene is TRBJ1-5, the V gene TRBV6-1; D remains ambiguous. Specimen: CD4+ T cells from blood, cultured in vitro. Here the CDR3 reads CASSESSPGDNQPQHF. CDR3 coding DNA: TGTGCCAGCAGTGAATCATCACCTGGAGACAATCAGCCCCAGCATTTT.